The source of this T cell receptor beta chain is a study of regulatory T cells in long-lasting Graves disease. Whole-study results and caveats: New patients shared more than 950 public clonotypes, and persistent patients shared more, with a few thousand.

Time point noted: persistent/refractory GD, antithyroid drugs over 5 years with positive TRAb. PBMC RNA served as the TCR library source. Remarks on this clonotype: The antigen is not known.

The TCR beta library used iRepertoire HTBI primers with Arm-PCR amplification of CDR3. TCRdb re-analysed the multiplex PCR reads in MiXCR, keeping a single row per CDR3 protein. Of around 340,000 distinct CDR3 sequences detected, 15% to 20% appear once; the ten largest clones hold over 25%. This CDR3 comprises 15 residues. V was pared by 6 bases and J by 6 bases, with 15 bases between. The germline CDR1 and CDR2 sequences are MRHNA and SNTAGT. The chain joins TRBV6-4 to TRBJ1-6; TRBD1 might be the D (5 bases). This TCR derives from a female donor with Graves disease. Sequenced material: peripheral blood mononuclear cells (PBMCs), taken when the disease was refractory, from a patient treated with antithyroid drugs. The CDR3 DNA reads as TGTGCCAGCAGCCCCCGGCGGGGACTTAATTCACCCCTCCACTTT. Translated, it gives CASSPRRGLNSPLHF.